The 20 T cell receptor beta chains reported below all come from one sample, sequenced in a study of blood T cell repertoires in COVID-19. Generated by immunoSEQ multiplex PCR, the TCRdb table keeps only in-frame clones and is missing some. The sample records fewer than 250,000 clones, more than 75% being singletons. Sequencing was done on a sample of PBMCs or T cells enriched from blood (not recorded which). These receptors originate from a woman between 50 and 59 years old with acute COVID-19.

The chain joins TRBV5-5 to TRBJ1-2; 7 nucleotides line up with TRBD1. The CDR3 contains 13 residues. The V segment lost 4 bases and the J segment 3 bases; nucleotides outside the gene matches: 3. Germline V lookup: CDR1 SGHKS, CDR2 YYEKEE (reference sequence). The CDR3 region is CASSVQGDYGYTF. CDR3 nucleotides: TGTGCCAGCAGCGTGCAGGGGGACTATGGCTACACCTTC.

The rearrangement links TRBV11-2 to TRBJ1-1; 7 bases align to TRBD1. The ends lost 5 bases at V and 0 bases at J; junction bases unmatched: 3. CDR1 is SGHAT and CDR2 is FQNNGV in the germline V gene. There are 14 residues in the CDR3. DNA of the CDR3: TGTGCCAGCAGCCCTACAGGGGTGAACACTGAAGCTTTCTTT. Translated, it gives CASSPTGVNTEAFF.

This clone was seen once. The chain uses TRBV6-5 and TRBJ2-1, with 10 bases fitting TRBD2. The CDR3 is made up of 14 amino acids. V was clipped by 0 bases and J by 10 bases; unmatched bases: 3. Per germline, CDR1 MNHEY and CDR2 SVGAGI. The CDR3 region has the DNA TGTGCCAGCAGTTACTCGCCTAGCGGGGGAGAGCAGTTCTTC. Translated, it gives CASSYSPSGGEQFF.

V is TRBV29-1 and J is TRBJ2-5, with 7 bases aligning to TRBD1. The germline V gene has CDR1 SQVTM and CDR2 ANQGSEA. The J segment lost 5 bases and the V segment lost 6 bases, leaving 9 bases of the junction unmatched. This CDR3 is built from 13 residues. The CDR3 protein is CSVLPTGDETQYF. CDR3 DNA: TGCAGCGTCCTCCCCACAGGGGACGAGACCCAGTACTTC.

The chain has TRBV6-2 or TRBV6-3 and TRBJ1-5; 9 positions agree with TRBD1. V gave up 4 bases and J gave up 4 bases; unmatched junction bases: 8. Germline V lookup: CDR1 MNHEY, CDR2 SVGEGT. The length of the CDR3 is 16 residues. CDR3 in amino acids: CASSSRDRDENQPQHF. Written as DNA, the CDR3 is TGTGCCAGCAGTTCCCGGGACAGGGACGAAAATCAGCCCCAGCATTTT.

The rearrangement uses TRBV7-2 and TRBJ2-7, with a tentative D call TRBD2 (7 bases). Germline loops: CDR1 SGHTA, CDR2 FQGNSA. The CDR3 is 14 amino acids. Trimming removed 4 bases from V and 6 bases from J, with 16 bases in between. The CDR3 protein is CASSSAGGGREQYV. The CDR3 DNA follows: TGTGCCAGCAGCTCGGCTGGGGGGGGCCGCGAGCAGTACGTC.

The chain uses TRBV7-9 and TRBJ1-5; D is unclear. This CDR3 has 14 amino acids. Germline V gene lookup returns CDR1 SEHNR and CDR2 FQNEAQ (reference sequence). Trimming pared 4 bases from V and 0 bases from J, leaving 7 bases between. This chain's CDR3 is CASSSFNSNQPQHF. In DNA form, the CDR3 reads TGTGCCAGCAGCTCCTTTAATAGCAATCAGCCCCAGCATTTT.

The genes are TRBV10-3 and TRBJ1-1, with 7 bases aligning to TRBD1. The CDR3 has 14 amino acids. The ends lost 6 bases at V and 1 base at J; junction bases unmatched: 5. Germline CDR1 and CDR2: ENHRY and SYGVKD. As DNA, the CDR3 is TGTGCCATCAGCCGACAGGGTCCGAACACTGAAGCTTTCTTT. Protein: CAISRQGPNTEAFF.

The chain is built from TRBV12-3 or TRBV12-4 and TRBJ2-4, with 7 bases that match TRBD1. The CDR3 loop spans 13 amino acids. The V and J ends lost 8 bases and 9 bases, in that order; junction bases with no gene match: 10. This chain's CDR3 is CASGKQGLRIQYF. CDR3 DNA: TGTGCCAGCGGGAAACAGGGGCTTCGCATTCAGTACTTC.

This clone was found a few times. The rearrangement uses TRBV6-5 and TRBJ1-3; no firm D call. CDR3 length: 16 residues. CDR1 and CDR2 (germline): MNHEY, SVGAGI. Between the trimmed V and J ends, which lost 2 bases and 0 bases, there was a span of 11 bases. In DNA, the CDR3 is TGTGCCAGCAGTTACAAGGGAGGTGACTCTGGAAACACCATATATTTT. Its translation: CASSYKGGDSGNTIYF.

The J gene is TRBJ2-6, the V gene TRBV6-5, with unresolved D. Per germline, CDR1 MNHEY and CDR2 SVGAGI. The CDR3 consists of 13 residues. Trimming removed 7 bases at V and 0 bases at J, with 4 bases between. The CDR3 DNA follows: TGTGCCAGCACGAGCTCTGGGGCCAACGTCCTGACTTTC. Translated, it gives CASTSSGANVLTF.

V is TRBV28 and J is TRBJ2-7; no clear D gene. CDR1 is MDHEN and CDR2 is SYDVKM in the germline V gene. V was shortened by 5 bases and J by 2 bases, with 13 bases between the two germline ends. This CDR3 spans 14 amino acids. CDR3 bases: TGTGCCAGCAGTCGCGACATCAACCCCTACGAGCAGTACGTC. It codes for CASSRDINPYEQYV.

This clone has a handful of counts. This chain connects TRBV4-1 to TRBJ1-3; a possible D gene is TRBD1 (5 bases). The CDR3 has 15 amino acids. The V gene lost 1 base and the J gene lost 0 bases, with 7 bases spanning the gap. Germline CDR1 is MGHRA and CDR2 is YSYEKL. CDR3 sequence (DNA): TGCGCCAGCAGCCAAGGGGGCCTCTCTGGAAACACCATATATTTT. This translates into CASSQGGLSGNTIYF.

This CDR3 reads CASSPPGQGKMNTEAFF. CDR3 bases: TGTGCCAGCTCACCACCCGGACAGGGCAAGATGAACACTGAAGCTTTCTTT. This chain uses TRBV18 with TRBJ1-1; 8 nucleotides agree with TRBD1. The CDR3 length is 17 residues. Germline CDR1 and CDR2: KGHSH and LQKENI. Germline trimming cut 0 bases from V and 0 bases from J; bases unmatched to any gene: 6. Full variable domain (remainder filled in from reference TRBV18 and TRBJ1-1): NAGVMQNPRHLVRRRGQEARLRCSPMKGHSHVYWYRQLPEEGLKFMVYLQKENIIDESGMPKERFSAEFPKEGPSILRIQQVVRGDSAAYFCASSPPGQGKMNTEAFFGQGTRLTVV.

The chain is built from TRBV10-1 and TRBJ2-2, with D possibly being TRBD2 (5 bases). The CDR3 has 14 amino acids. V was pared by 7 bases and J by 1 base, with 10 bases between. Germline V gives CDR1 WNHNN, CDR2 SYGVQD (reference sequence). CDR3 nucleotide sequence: TGCGCCAGCACGCCTAGCCGGAACACCGGGGAGCTGTTTTTT. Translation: CASTPSRNTGELFF.

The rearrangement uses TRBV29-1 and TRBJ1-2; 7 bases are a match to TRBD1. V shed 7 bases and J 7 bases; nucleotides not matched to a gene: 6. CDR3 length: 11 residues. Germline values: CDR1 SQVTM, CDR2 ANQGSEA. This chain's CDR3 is CSDGTDGGYTF. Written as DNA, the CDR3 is TGCAGCGACGGGACAGATGGTGGCTACACCTTC.

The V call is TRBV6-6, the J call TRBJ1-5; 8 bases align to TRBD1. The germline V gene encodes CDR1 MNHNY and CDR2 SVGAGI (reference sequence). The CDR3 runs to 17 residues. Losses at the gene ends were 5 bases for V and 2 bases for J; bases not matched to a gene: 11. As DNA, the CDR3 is TGTGCCAGCAGTCCACGACAGGGGCCCCCGGGCAATCAGCCCCAGCATTTT. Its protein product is CASSPRQGPPGNQPQHF.

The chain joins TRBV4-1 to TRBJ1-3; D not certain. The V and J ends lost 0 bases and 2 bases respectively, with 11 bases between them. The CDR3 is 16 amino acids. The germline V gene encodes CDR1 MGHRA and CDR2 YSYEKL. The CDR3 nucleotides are TGCGCCAGCAGCCAAGAGAAGCCCCTTACTGGAAACACCATATATTTT. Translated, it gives CASSQEKPLTGNTIYF.

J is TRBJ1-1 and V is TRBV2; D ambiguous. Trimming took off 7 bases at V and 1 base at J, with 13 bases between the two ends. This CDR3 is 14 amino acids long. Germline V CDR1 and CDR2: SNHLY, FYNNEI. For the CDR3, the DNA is TGTGCCAGCACCCTGGGGAGTTCGAACACTGAAGCTTTCTTT. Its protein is CASTLGSSNTEAFF.

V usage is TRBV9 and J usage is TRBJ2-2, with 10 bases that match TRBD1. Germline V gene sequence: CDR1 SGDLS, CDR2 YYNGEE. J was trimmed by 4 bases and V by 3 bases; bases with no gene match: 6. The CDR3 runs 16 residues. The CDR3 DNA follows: TGTGCCAGCAGCGAGAGGACAGGGGGTCCCACCGGGGAGCTGTTTTTT. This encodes CASSERTGGPTGELFF. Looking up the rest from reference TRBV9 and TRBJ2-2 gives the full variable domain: DSGVTQTPKHLITATGQRVTLRCSPRSGDLSVYWYQQSLDQGLQFLIQYYNGEERAKGNILERFSAQQFPDLHSELNLSSLELGDSALYFCASSERTGGPTGELFFGEGSRLTVL.